Listed here are 14 T cell receptor beta chains from one sample, sequenced in a study of human T cells and chemical hapten exposure. In TCRdb, the RACE reads were re-called with MiXCR into one record per CDR3 protein. This table has about 84,000 distinct CDR3 sequences, roughly a tenth appearing once. Time point denoted: patch test 2, 6 weeks after DPC sensitization. Treatment here: therapeutic diphenylcyclopropenone sensitization with weekly scalp DPC. Material: whole blood, obtained in connection with sensitization to the hapten diphenylcyclopropenone (DPC). Source of these receptors: a woman aged 45-65 years with alopecia areata. Some clones in this sample may be carry-over from other donors' samples.

The chain employs TRBV29-1 and TRBJ1-1, with D unclear. Germline V gene data show CDR1 as SQVTM and CDR2 as ANQGSEA. The ends were cut back, 7 bases at V and 1 base at J, with 13 bases in the middle. This CDR3 comprises 13 residues. The CDR3 DNA sequence: TGCAGCGCCGGACGAGGAGCGAACACTGAAGCTTTCTTT. Residues: CSAGRGANTEAFF.

There are many counts of this clonotype. The chain uses TRBV27 and TRBJ2-2; D gene unclear. The V end was cut by 5 bases, the J end by 6 bases, with 13 bases between. The length of the CDR3 is 14 residues. Germline CDR1 reads MNHEY; CDR2 reads SMNVEV (reference sequence). The DNA for the CDR3 is TGTGCCAGCAGTACTCCAATTGAAGCCGGGGAGCTGTTTTTT. Translated: CASSTPIEAGELFF.

The rearrangement joins TRBV6-1 to TRBJ1-1; TRBD1 might be the D (5 bases). In germline, CDR1 is MNHNS, CDR2 SASEGT. Between the trimmed V and J ends, which lost 5 bases and 1 base, there was a span of 8 bases. The CDR3 extends over 13 amino acids. The CDR3 DNA reads TGTGCCAGCAGTATGGGACGGAACACTGAAGCTTTCTTT. It specifies CASSMGRNTEAFF.

This chain joins TRBV3-1 and TRBJ2-1, with 8 bases aligning to TRBD2. The CDR3 extends over 15 amino acids. CDR1 is LGHDT and CDR2 is YNNKEL in the germline V gene (reference sequence). V shed 3 bases and J 0 bases; nucleotides not matched to a gene: 1. The CDR3 here is CASSHTSGSYNEQFF. The CDR3 coding sequence is TGTGCCAGCAGCCATACTAGCGGCTCCTACAATGAGCAGTTCTTC.

The chain uses TRBV29-1 and TRBJ2-3; weak D call: TRBD1 (5 bases). CDR1 and CDR2 (germline): SQVTM, ANQGSEA. V lost 6 bases and J 5 bases, leaving 9 bases between the germline ends. This CDR3 spans 11 amino acids. The CDR3 reads CSVQGLDTQYF. In DNA form, the CDR3 reads TGCAGCGTGCAGGGATTAGATACGCAGTATTTT.

J is TRBJ2-3 and V is TRBV29-1; TRBD2 matches at 9 bases. With V trimmed by 3 bases and J by 4 bases, 8 bases remained unmatched. The CDR3 runs 15 residues. Germline CDR1 SQVTM, CDR2 ANQGSEA. The CDR3 DNA is TGCAGCGTTGACGACGCGGGGGGGTCTCCAGATACGCAGTATTTT. Translated, it gives CSVDDAGGSPDTQYF.

The chain couples TRBV4-1 to TRBJ2-7, with D possibly TRBD1 on 6 matching bases. V was clipped by 1 base and J by 7 bases, with 11 bases between them. This CDR3 has 13 residues. Germline V gene sequence: CDR1 MGHRA, CDR2 YSYEKL. The CDR3 is CASSQVQGFEQYF. The CDR3 DNA is TGCGCCAGCAGCCAAGTTCAGGGGTTTGAGCAGTACTTC.

The rearrangement links TRBV30 to TRBJ2-7; D is perhaps TRBD2 (6 bases). The CDR3 runs 13 residues. Between the trimmed V and J ends, which lost 7 bases and 3 bases, there was a span of 16 bases. From germline, CDR1 is GTSNPN and CDR2 SVGIG (reference sequence). Here the CDR3 reads CASGLRVVYEQYF. Here the CDR3 DNA reads TGTGCCTCGGGACTCCGGGTCGTCTACGAGCAGTACTTC.

At least ten counts were recorded for this clonotype. V gene TRBV24-1 combines with J gene TRBJ2-2, with D perhaps matching TRBD2 (5 bases). Per germline, CDR1 KGHDR and CDR2 SFDVKD. V dropped 9 bases and J dropped 5 bases, with 12 bases sitting between them. The CDR3 consists of 13 residues. The CDR3 nucleotides read TGTGCCACCTCAGCGGCTAGGACCGGGGAGCTGTTTTTT. Encoded protein: CATSAARTGELFF.

The chain carries TRBV28 and TRBJ2-5; D is ambiguous. This CDR3 comprises 13 residues. Germline-derived CDR1 and CDR2 are MDHEN and SYDVKM. The V and J ends lost 7 bases and 0 bases respectively, with 9 bases between them. This CDR3 is CASTEGYQETQYF. The CDR3, as DNA: TGTGCCAGCACGGAAGGGTACCAAGAGACCCAGTACTTC.

This clonotype was seen ten or more times. The chain links TRBV3-1 to TRBJ2-3, with D hard to call. V was cut by 4 bases and J by 2 bases, with 16 bases left in between. The CDR3 consists of 16 residues. Germline-derived CDR1 and CDR2 are LGHDT and YNNKEL (reference sequence). The CDR3 bases are TGTGCCAGCAGCCCTAGACTCCCTGCGACCACAGATACGCAGTATTTT. Protein sequence: CASSPRLPATTDTQYF.

This clonotype came up many times. The J gene is TRBJ2-1, the V gene TRBV12-3 or TRBV12-4; 7 bases line up with TRBD1. Trimming at V came to 1 base and at J to 4 bases, leaving 7 bases not matched to a gene. CDR3 length: 16 residues. The CDR3 region is CASSLERDSYYNEQFF. The CDR3 region has the DNA TGTGCCAGCAGTTTAGAACGGGACAGTTATTACAATGAGCAGTTCTTC.

The V and J genes are TRBV9 and TRBJ2-1, with 9 positions matching TRBD2. Germline lookup yields CDR1 SGDLS and CDR2 YYNGEE. The CDR3 is 16 residues long. V shed 0 bases, J shed 3 bases, and the junction held 4 bases outside the gene matches. CDR3 residues: CASSVAASGIYNEQFF. In DNA form, the CDR3 reads TGTGCCAGCAGCGTAGCAGCTAGCGGGATCTACAATGAGCAGTTCTTC.

The rearrangement joins TRBV15 to TRBJ1-3; TRBD1 is a possible D gene (5 bases). Germline V gene sequence: CDR1 LNHNV, CDR2 YYDKDF (reference sequence). V lost 2 bases to trimming and J lost 4 bases, with 21 bases between them. CDR3 length: 18 residues. This CDR3 reads CATSRLTQRGARGNTIYF. The CDR3 DNA is TGTGCCACCAGCAGACTGACACAGAGGGGCGCTAGGGGAAACACCATATATTTT.